The 18 T cell receptor beta chains in this list originate from one sample, sequenced in a study of a mutant IDH1 vaccine in newly diagnosed glioma. Stated time point: baseline, week 1 (first vaccination visit). The treatment: pre-vaccination baseline after standard-of-care therapy. Some clones are missing from TCRdb's copy, which holds only in-frame ones; the method was immunoSEQ multiplex PCR. In the table there are some 100,000 clones, under 90% of which are singletons. The sequencing used PBMCs, collected from a glioma patient treated with radiotherapy, temozolomide or both. The receptors here all came from a woman aged 50 to 60 with glioma.

The chain combines TRBV27 with TRBJ2-1; D is ambiguous. Trimming removed 5 bases at V and 9 bases at J, with 11 bases between. This CDR3 region has 12 residues. Germline V gene lookup returns CDR1 MNHEY and CDR2 SMNVEV (reference sequence). The CDR3: CASSISVGEQFF. The CDR3 DNA reads TGTGCCAGCAGTATCTCAGTGGGTGAGCAGTTCTTC.

This clone was seen only once. V usage is TRBV29-1 and J usage is TRBJ1-1, with D unclear. The CDR3 is 14 amino acids. The V gene lost 2 bases and the J gene lost 2 bases, with 12 bases spanning the gap. Germline-derived CDR1 and CDR2 are SQVTM and ANQGSEA. CDR3 coding DNA: TGCAGCGTTGAATCCGGCGCGGATAACACTGAAGCTTTCTTT. Protein: CSVESGADNTEAFF. Based on the CDR3 plus reference TRBV29-1 and TRBJ1-1, the full variable domain is SAVISQKPSRDICQRGTSLTIQCQVDSQVTMMFWYRQQPGQSLTLIATANQGSEATYESGFVIDKFPISRPNLTFSTLTVSNMSPEDSSIYLCSVESGADNTEAFFGQGTRLTVV.

The rearrangement uses TRBV2 and TRBJ2-4; the match to TRBD2 covers 11 bases. The CDR3 runs 17 residues. J was trimmed by 1 base and V by 7 bases; bases with no gene match: 9. In germline, CDR1 is SNHLY, CDR2 FYNNEI. The CDR3 DNA sequence: TGTGCCAGCACCCTTAGCGGGGGGGCCTTGGCCAAAAACATTCAGTACTTC. Translation gives CASTLSGGALAKNIQYF.

The chain uses TRBV15 and TRBJ1-4; no firm D call. The CDR3 loop spans 13 amino acids. V gave up 8 bases and J gave up 2 bases, with 9 bases separating them. Germline V gene lookup returns CDR1 LNHNV and CDR2 YYDKDF (reference sequence). CDR3 sequence: CATSVGTNEKLFF. DNA for the CDR3: TGTGCCACCTCGGTGGGGACTAATGAAAAACTGTTTTTT.

This clone was seen a handful of times. The DNA for the CDR3 is TGTGCCAGTAGTATGTCCCAGACACATGGCTACACCTTC. Translation gives CASSMSQTHGYTF. This rearrangement joins TRBV19 to TRBJ1-2, with D unresolved. Germline CDR1 is LNHDA and CDR2 is SQIVND (reference sequence). Between the trimmed V and J ends, which lost 3 bases and 6 bases, there was a span of 11 bases. The CDR3 has 13 amino acids.

This clone was counted once. The chain employs TRBV7-2 and TRBJ2-5; D possibly corresponds to TRBD2 (6 bases). CDR3 size: 16 residues. Trimming left V 2 bases short and J 2 bases short, with 15 bases between. CDR1 is SGHTA, CDR2 FQGNSA, per germline. The CDR3 DNA reads TGTGCCAGCAGCTTACGTGGGCGACGGGGGCAAGAGACCCAGTACTTC. It is translated as CASSLRGRRGQETQYF.

CDR3 region: CASSQPDRATEAFF. The CDR3 DNA reads as TGTGCCAGCAGCCAACCGGACAGGGCGACTGAAGCTTTCTTT. V usage is TRBV4-2 and J usage is TRBJ1-1, with TRBD1 matching over 8 bases. Germline V lookup: CDR1 LGHNA, CDR2 YNFKEQ. There are 14 residues in the CDR3. The V and J ends lost 2 bases and 5 bases, in that order; junction bases with no gene match: 4.

The chain recombines TRBV7-8 with TRBJ1-6; 7 nucleotides line up with TRBD1. The V gene's germline CDR1 is SGHVS and CDR2 FQNEAQ. V lost 5 bases, J lost 10 bases, and 14 bases stayed unmatched. This CDR3 is 16 amino acids long. CDR3 amino acids: CASSQQGRSGGSPLHF. The CDR3 DNA sequence: TGTGCCAGCAGCCAACAGGGGCGATCGGGAGGATCACCCCTCCACTTT.

The chain couples TRBV2 to TRBJ2-7; no clear D gene. Trimming left V 2 bases short and J 8 bases short, with 10 bases between. The CDR3 consists of 12 residues. Germline CDR1 is SNHLY and CDR2 is FYNNEI. The CDR3 sequence is CASSESPLQQYF. The DNA of the CDR3 is TGTGCCAGCAGTGAATCACCCCTCCAGCAGTACTTC.

The chain combines TRBV7-9 with TRBJ2-1; either TRBD1 or TRBD2 may supply D (6 bases each). CDR1 SEHNR and CDR2 FQNEAQ come from the germline V gene (reference sequence). V was shortened by 0 bases and J by 7 bases, with 10 bases between the two germline ends. The CDR3 is made up of 14 amino acids. CDR3 bases: TGTGCCAGCAGCTTAGCGGGGGGCGGGAATGAGCAGTTCTTC. Amino acid sequence: CASSLAGGGNEQFF.

The V and J genes are TRBV18 and TRBJ1-1; possibly TRBD1 for D (6 bases). Trimming removed 3 bases at V and 2 bases at J, with 16 bases between. This CDR3 comprises 16 residues. In germline, CDR1 is KGHSH, CDR2 LQKENI. The CDR3 nucleotides are TGTGCCAGCTCACCCACATCCGGGACAAGCAACACTGAAGCTTTCTTT. It translates to CASSPTSGTSNTEAFF.

For the CDR3, the DNA is TGTGCCAGCAGCCGGGACAGTGGGACAATGGGCAATCAGCCCCAGCATTTT. Its translation is CASSRDSGTMGNQPQHF. V gene TRBV7-6 combines with J gene TRBJ1-5; 7 bases are shared with TRBD1. The trim removed 5 bases at V and 2 bases at J, leaving 12 bases unmatched. Germline loops: CDR1 SGHVS, CDR2 FNYEAQ. The CDR3 contains 17 residues. Drawing the rest from reference TRBV7-6 and TRBJ1-5, the complete variable domain is GAGVSQSPRYKVTKRGQDVALRCDPISGHVSLYWYRQALGQGPEFLTYFNYEAQQDKSGLPNDRFSAERPEGSISTLTIQRTEQRDSAMYRCASSRDSGTMGNQPQHFGDGTRLSIL.

The chain is built from TRBV9 and TRBJ2-5; weak D call: TRBD2 (6 bases). This CDR3 contains 15 residues. The ends were cut back, 3 bases at V and 2 bases at J, with 14 bases in the middle. Germline loops: CDR1 SGDLS, CDR2 YYNGEE. The CDR3 is CASSAVSGRQETQYF. In DNA, the CDR3 is TGTGCCAGCAGCGCAGTCTCAGGGAGGCAAGAGACCCAGTACTTC.

The chain joins TRBV9 to TRBJ2-7, with 9 bases matching TRBD2. The CDR3 spans 14 residues. V lost 4 bases to trimming and J lost 4 bases; unmatched junction nucleotides: 6. The V gene's germline CDR1 is SGDLS and CDR2 YYNGEE. DNA of the CDR3: TGTGCCAGCAGCCCCGGGACTAGCTGGTACGAGCAGTACTTC. This codes for CASSPGTSWYEQYF.

The chain recombines TRBV6-6 with TRBJ1-6; D is possibly TRBD1 (5 bases). V lost 6 bases and J 7 bases, leaving 19 bases between the germline ends. The CDR3 covers 16 residues. The germline gives CDR1 MNHNY, CDR2 SVGAGI (reference sequence). The CDR3 sequence is CASRPQDPLGNSPLHF. The CDR3 DNA reads TGTGCCAGCAGGCCACAGGACCCCTTGGGCAATTCACCCCTCCACTTT.

This chain uses TRBV18 with TRBJ1-2; 8 bases fit TRBD1. The CDR3 covers 13 residues. Germline-derived CDR1 and CDR2 are KGHSH and LQKENI. Losses at the gene ends were 3 bases for V and 6 bases for J; bases not matched to a gene: 3. The CDR3 reads CASSPQGANGYTF. In DNA form, the CDR3 reads TGTGCCAGCTCACCGCAGGGGGCGAATGGCTACACCTTC.

The chain joins TRBV19 to TRBJ2-1, with 9 bases aligning to TRBD2. V shed 7 bases and J 8 bases; nucleotides not matched to a gene: 12. The germline CDR1 and CDR2 sequences are LNHDA and SQIVND (reference sequence). CDR3 length: 15 amino acids. The CDR3 sequence: CASTSGGGVADEQFF. As DNA, the CDR3 is TGTGCCAGTACTTCTGGCGGGGGGGTAGCTGATGAGCAGTTCTTC.

V is TRBV5-8 and J is TRBJ1-5; 7 bases match TRBD1. Germline assignment: CDR1 SGHTS and CDR2 YDEGEE. The CDR3 is 16 amino acids. V lost 0 bases, J lost 7 bases, and 10 bases stayed unmatched. The CDR3, as DNA: TGTGCCAGCAGCTTGGGACAGGGATACCAGGGGCAGCCCCAGCATTTT. Protein product: CASSLGQGYQGQPQHF.